This T cell receptor beta chain was identified in a study of chemoradiotherapy in HPV16-positive cancers. Study-wide results and limits: Candidate HPV-specific clones and E7-related TCR motifs grew in tumor during treatment.

The data were produced by immunoSEQ multiplex PCR, yet TCRdb's version contains in-frame clones alone and is incomplete. Here the sample spans 3,000 to 4,000 clones, approximately 82% being singletons. CDR3 length: 13 amino acids. Trimming left V 2 bases short and J 6 bases short, with 11 bases between. Germline CDR1 MNHEY, CDR2 SVGAGI. As regards this clone: Its antigen is unknown.

The starting material was tumor tissue, obtained from a patient who underwent chemoradiotherapy. V gene TRBV6-5 combines with J gene TRBJ2-7; D unclear. This receptor was taken from a human donor with HPV-associated anogenital cancer. CDR3 loop: CASSYQSVGEQYF. The DNA for the CDR3 is TGTGCCAGCAGTTACCAGTCAGTTGGCGAGCAGTACTTC.